A selection of T cell receptor beta chains follows, all from one sample in a study of molecular identifiers for immune sequencing clone quantification. TCRdb reprocessed the PCR reads with MiXCR, giving one entry per CDR3 protein. The sample lists hundreds of thousands of distinct CDR3 sequences, roughly 23% occurring once. The specimen sequenced was naive CD8+ T cells from blood, with Jurkat cell RNA spiked in. Receptors were obtained from a human donor in good health. Some libraries in this study had Jurkat cell RNA spiked in. CDR3s include the opening cysteine and the closing phenylalanine or tryptophan. Each record gives: clone size, J gene, D gene, V gene, CDR3 protein, CDR3 DNA. A D gene is named only where the DNA matches it firmly. Expanded clones are given a class, and other clones once, few, many or no size at all.

NA,TRBJ1-2,NA,TRBV7-9,CASSISVEWVYGYTF,TGTGCCAGCAGCATCTCAGTGGAATGGGTCTATGGCTACACCTTC
few,TRBJ2-7,TRBD2,TRBV27,CASSVSSGVYEQYF,TGTGCCAGCAGTGTTTCTAGCGGGGTCTACGAGCAGTACTTC
few,TRBJ1-1,NA,TRBV5-6,CASSLANENTEAFF,TGTGCCAGCAGCTTGGCTAATGAGAACACTGAAGCTTTCTTT
NA,TRBJ2-1,NA,TRBV7-6,CASSLDRSYRDNEQFF,TGTGCCAGCAGCTTAGACAGGTCCTATAGGGACAATGAGCAGTTCTTC
many,TRBJ2-7,TRBD1,TRBV5-4,CASSFSPDREEQYF,TGTGCCAGCAGCTTCTCCCCGGACAGGGAAGAGCAGTACTTC
few,TRBJ1-6,TRBD1,TRBV30,CAWGGTGWGSPLHF,TGTGCCTGGGGCGGGACAGGGTGGGGTTCACCCCTCCACTTT
NA,TRBJ2-7,NA,TRBV12-3/TRBV12-4,CASSLTPPRSIYEQYF,TGTGCCAGCAGTTTAACACCCCCCCGGTCCATCTACGAGCAGTACTTC
many,TRBJ1-1,NA,TRBV14,CASSHLTIGLGTEAFF,TGTGCCAGCAGCCATCTCACGATAGGGTTGGGCACTGAAGCTTTCTTT
NA,TRBJ2-5,NA,TRBV18,CASSPMRGEKETQYF,TGTGCCAGCTCACCGATGCGCGGGGAAAAAGAGACCCAGTACTTC
many,TRBJ2-5,TRBD2,TRBV4-1,CASSYIAGGRETQYF,TGCGCCAGCAGCTATATAGCGGGGGGACGAGAGACCCAGTACTTC
few,TRBJ2-3,NA,TRBV19,CASSISGEPTDTQFF,TGTGCCAGTAGTATAAGTGGGGAACCCACAGATACGCAGTTTTTT
NA,TRBJ2-3,NA,TRBV10-1,CASSESILGGDTQYF,TGCGCCAGCAGTGAGTCGATTCTAGGCGGAGATACGCAGTATTTT
few,TRBJ2-3,TRBD2,TRBV6-2/TRBV6-3,CASSYSVLAGRTDTQYF,TGTGCCAGCAGTTACTCGGTTCTAGCGGGGCGCACAGATACGCAGTATTTT
few,TRBJ2-1,TRBD2,TRBV12-3/TRBV12-4,CASSFLRGDYYNEQFF,TGTGCCAGCAGTTTTTTGCGGGGGGACTACTACAATGAGCAGTTCTTC
few,TRBJ2-5,TRBD2,TRBV5-6,CASSLGAGTSGFQETQYF,TGTGCCAGCAGCTTGGGGGCCGGGACTAGCGGTTTCCAAGAGACCCAGTACTTC
NA,TRBJ2-1,NA,TRBV6-2/TRBV6-3,CASSKDPYNEQFF,TGTGCCAGCAGTAAGGACCCGTACAATGAGCAGTTCTTC
NA,TRBJ2-7,TRBD2,TRBV7-6,CASSLGGRADYEQYF,TGTGCCAGCAGCTTAGGCGGGAGGGCGGACTACGAGCAGTACTTC
few,TRBJ2-1,NA,TRBV28,CASSWPGAYNEQFF,TGTGCCAGCAGTTGGCCGGGAGCCTACAATGAGCAGTTCTTC
few,TRBJ2-1,NA,TRBV19,CASSIGRYYNEQFF,TGTGCCAGTAGTATAGGGAGGTACTACAATGAGCAGTTCTTC
many,TRBJ1-3,TRBD1,TRBV20-1,CSARPTGAGNTIYF,TGCAGTGCTAGACCCACAGGGGCTGGAAACACCATATATTTT
many,TRBJ2-3,NA,TRBV11-2,CASSSSRGTDTQYF,TGTGCCAGCAGCTCTAGCCGCGGGACAGATACGCAGTATTTT
many,TRBJ1-1,TRBD1,TRBV7-9,CASSLGQSEAFF,TGTGCCAGCAGCTTGGGACAGAGCGAAGCTTTCTTT
NA,TRBJ1-2,NA,TRBV12-3/TRBV12-4,CASSPGGTAGYTF,TGTGCCAGCAGCCCCGGCGGGACGGCTGGCTACACCTTC
few,TRBJ1-3,NA,TRBV11-1,CASSLQTAGNTIYF,TGTGCCAGCAGCCTTCAGACGGCTGGAAACACCATATATTTT
few,TRBJ2-2,NA,TRBV14,CASSQTASNTGELFF,TGTGCCAGCAGCCAAACGGCTTCGAACACCGGGGAGCTGTTTTTT
many,TRBJ2-7,NA,TRBV2,CASSDPTVPIPYEQYF,TGTGCCAGCAGCGACCCGACAGTACCAATTCCCTACGAGCAGTACTTC
many,TRBJ1-1,NA,TRBV30,CAWSRKDHTEAFF,TGTGCCTGGAGTCGGAAGGACCACACTGAAGCTTTCTTT
few,TRBJ2-1,NA,TRBV27,CASSSLNGTPYNEQFF,TGTGCCAGCAGTTCACTAAACGGGACACCCTACAATGAGCAGTTCTTC
NA,TRBJ2-5,TRBD2,TRBV5-1,CASRAGSQETQYF,TGCGCCAGCCGAGCGGGGTCCCAAGAGACCCAGTACTTC
NA,TRBJ2-7,NA,TRBV19,CASSTLGLGEQYF,TGTGCCAGTAGTACTCTCGGACTTGGCGAGCAGTACTTC
few,TRBJ1-4,NA,TRBV6-2/TRBV6-3,CASSYPGRAGNEKLFF,TGTGCCAGCAGTTACCCCGGGAGGGCCGGTAATGAAAAACTGTTTTTT
many,TRBJ2-7,TRBD2,TRBV28,CASSSKYWTSGSYEQYF,TGTGCCAGCAGTTCGAAATACTGGACTAGCGGCAGCTACGAGCAGTACTTC